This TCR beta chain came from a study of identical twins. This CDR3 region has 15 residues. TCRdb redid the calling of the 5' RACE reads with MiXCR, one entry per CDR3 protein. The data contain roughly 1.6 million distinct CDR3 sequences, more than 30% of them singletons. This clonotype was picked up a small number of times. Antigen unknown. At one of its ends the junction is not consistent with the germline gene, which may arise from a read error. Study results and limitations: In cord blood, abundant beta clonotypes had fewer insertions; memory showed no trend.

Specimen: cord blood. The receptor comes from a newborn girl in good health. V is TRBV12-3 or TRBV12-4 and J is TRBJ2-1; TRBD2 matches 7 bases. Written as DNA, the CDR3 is TGTGCCAGCAGTTTAGGCGGGAGCTCCTACAATGATCAGTTCTTC. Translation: CASSLGGSSYNDQFF.